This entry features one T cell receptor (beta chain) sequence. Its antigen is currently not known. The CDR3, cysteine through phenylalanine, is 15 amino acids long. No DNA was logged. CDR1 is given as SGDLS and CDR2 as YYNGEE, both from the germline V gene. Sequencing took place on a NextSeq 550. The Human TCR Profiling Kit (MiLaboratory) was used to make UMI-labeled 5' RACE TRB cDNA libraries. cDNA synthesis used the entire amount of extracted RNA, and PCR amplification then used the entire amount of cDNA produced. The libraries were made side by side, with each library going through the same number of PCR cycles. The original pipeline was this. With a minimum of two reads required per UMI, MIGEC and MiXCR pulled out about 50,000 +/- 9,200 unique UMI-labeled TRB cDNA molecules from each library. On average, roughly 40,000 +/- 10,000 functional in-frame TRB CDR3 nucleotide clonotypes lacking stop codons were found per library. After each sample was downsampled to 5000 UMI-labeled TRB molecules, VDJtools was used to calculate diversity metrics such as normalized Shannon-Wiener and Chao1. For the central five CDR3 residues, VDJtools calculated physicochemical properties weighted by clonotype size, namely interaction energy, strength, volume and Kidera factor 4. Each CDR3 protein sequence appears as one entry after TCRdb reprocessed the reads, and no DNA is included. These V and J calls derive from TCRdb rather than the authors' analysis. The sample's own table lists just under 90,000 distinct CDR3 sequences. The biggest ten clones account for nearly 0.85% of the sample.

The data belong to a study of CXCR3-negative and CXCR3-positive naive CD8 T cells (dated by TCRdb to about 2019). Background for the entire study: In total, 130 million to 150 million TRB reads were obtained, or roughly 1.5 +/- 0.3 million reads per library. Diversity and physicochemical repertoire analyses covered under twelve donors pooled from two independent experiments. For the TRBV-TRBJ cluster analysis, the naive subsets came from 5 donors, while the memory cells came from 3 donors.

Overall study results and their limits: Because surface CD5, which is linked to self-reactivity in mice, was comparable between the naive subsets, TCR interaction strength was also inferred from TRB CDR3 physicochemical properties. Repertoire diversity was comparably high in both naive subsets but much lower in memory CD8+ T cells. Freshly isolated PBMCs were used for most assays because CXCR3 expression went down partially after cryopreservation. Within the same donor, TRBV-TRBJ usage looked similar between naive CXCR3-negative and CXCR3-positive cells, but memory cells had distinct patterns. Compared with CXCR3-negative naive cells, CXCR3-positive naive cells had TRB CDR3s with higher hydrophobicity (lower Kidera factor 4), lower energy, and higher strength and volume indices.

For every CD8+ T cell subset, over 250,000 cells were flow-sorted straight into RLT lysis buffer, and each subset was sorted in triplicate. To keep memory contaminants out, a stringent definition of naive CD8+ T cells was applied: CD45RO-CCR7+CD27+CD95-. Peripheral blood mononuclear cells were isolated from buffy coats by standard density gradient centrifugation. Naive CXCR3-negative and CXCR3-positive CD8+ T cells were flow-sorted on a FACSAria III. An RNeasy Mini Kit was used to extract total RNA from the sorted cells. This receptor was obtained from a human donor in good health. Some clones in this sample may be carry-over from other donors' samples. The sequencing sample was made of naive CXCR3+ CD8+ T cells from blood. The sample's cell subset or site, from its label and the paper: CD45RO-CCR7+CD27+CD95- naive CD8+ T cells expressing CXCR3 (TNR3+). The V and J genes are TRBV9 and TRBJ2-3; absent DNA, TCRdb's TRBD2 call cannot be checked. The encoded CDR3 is CASSLGLADTDTQYF.